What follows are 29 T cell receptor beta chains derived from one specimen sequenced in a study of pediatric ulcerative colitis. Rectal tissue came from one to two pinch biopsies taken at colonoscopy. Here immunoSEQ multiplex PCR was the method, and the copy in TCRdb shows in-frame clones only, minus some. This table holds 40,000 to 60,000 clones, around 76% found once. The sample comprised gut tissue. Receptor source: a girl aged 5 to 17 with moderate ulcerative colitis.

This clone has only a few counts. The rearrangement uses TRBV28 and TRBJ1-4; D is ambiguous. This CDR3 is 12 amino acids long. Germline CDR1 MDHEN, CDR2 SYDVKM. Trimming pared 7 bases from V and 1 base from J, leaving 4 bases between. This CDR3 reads CASMGTNEKLFF. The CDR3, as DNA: TGTGCCAGCATGGGAACTAATGAAAAACTGTTTTTT.

The CDR3 coding sequence is TGTGCCACCAGCAGAGATCGAGGAGTCCAAGAGACCCAGTACTTC. Translating gives CATSRDRGVQETQYF. The J gene is TRBJ2-5, the V gene TRBV15, with D uncertain. The CDR3 spans 15 residues. V gave up 0 bases and J gave up 1 base, with 9 bases separating them. The germline V gene encodes CDR1 LNHNV and CDR2 YYDKDF (reference sequence).

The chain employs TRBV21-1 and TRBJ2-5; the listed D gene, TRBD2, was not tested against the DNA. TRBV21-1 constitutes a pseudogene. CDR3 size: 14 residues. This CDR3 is CASRTSGRGETQYF. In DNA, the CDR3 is TGTGCCAGCCGGACTAGCGGGAGAGGAGAGACCCAGTACTTC.

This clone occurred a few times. The CDR3 nucleotides read TGTGCCATCAGTGAGTCGAATCAAGGCGAGCAGTACTTC. This translates into CAISESNQGEQYF. This rearrangement joins TRBV10-3 to TRBJ2-7; D not certain. The V end was cut by 0 bases, the J end by 6 bases, with 9 bases between. The CDR3 extends over 13 amino acids. Per germline, CDR1 ENHRY and CDR2 SYGVKD.

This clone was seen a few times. For the CDR3, the DNA is TGCAGTGCTGGACAGGGGTACGAGCAGTACTTC. This translates into CSAGQGYEQYF. The rearrangement links TRBV20-1 to TRBJ2-7; 9 nucleotides agree with TRBD1. Germline CDR1 DFQATT, CDR2 SNEGSKA (reference sequence). The CDR3 has 11 residues. Trimming took 5 bases from V and 4 from J; bases not matched to a gene: 0.

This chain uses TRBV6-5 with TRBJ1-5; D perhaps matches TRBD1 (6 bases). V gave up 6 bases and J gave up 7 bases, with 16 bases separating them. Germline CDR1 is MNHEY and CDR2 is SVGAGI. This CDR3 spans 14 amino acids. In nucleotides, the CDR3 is TGTGCCAGCAGCGACGACAGGACGCGGCAGCCCCAGCATTTT. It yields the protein CASSDDRTRQPQHF.

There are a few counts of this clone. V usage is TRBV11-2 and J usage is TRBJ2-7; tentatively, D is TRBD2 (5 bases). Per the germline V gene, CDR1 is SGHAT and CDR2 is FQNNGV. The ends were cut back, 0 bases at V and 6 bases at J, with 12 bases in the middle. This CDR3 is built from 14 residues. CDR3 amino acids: CASSLEGSSGEQYF. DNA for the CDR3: TGTGCCAGCAGCTTAGAAGGGAGCTCGGGCGAGCAGTACTTC.

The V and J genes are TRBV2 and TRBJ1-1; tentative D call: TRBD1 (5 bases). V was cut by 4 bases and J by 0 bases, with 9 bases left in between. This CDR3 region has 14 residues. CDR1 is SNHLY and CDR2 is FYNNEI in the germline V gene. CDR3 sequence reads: CASSVGVLNTEAFF. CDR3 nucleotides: TGTGCCAGCAGTGTGGGGGTCCTGAACACTGAAGCTTTCTTT.

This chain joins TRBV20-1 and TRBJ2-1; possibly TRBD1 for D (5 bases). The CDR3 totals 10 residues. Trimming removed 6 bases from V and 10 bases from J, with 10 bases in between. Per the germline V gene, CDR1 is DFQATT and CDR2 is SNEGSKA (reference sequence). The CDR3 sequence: CSALRVEQFF. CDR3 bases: TGCAGTGCCCTCAGGGTCGAGCAGTTCTTC.

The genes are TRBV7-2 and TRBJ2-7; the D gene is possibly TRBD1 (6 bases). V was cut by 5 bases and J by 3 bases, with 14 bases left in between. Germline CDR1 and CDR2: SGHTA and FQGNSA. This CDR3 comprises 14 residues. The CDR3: CASSLGQNFYEQYF. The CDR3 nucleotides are TGTGCCAGCAGCCTCGGACAGAACTTCTACGAGCAGTACTTC. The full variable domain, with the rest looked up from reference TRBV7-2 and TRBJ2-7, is GAGVSQSPSNKVTEKGKDVELRCDPISGHTALYWYRQSLGQGLEFLIYFQGNSAPDKSGLPSDRFSAERTGGSVSTLTIQRTQQEDSAVYLCASSLGQNFYEQYFGPGTRLTVT.

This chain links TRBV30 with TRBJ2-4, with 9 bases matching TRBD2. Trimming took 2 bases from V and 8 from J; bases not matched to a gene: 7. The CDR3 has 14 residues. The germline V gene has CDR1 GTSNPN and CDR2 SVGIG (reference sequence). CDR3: CAWSSSGGRDIQYF. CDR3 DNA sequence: TGTGCCTGGAGTAGTAGCGGGGGACGGGACATTCAGTACTTC.

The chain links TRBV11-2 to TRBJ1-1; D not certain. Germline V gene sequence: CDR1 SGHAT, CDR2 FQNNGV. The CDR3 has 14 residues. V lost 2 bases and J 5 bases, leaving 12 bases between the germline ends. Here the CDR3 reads CASSLSGGGTEAFF. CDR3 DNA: TGTGCCAGCAGCTTATCGGGAGGAGGGACTGAAGCTTTCTTT.

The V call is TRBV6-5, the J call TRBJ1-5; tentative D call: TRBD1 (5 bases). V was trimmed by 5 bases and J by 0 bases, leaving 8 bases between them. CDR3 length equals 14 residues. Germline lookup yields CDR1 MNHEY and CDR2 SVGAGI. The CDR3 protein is CASSSQGSNQPQHF. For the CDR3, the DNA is TGTGCCAGCAGTAGCCAGGGTAGCAATCAGCCCCAGCATTTT.

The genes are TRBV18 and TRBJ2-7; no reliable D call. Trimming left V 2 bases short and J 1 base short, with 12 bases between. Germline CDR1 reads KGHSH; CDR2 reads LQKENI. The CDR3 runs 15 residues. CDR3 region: CASSPTQGRSYEQYF. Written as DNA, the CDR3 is TGTGCCAGCTCACCAACACAAGGAAGATCCTACGAGCAGTACTTC.

The CDR3 DNA reads as TGTGCCATCAATAACGCGGGAGGGGAGACCCAGTACTTC. It specifies CAINNAGGETQYF. The genes are TRBV10-3 and TRBJ2-5, with 9 bases identical to TRBD2. The CDR3 has 13 amino acids. The V and J ends lost 7 bases and 5 bases, in that order; junction bases with no gene match: 5. The V gene's germline CDR1 is ENHRY and CDR2 SYGVKD.

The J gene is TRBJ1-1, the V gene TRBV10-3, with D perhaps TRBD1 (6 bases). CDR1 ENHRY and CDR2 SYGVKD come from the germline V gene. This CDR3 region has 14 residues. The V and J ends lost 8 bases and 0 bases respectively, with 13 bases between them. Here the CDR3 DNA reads TGTGCCATCGGACTCGGGACACTGAACACTGAAGCTTTCTTT. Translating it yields CAIGLGTLNTEAFF.

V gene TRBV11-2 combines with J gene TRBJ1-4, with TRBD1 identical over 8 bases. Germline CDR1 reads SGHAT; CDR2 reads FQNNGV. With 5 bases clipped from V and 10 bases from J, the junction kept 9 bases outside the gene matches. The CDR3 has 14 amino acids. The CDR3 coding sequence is TGTGCCAGCAGCCCTCGGACAGGGATCGGAAAACTGTTTTTT. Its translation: CASSPRTGIGKLFF.

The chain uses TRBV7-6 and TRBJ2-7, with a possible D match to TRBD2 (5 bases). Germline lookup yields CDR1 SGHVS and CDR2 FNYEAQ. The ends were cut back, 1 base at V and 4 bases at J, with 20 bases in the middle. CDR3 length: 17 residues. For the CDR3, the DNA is TGTGCCAGCAGCTTAGAAGCGGTTCCTAGTTTATGGTACGAGCAGTACTTC. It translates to CASSLEAVPSLWYEQYF.

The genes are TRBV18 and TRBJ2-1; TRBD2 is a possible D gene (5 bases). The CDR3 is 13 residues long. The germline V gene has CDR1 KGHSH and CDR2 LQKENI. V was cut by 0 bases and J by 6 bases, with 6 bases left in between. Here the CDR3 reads CASSPPGVNEQFF. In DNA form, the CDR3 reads TGTGCCAGCTCACCACCGGGAGTCAATGAGCAGTTCTTC.

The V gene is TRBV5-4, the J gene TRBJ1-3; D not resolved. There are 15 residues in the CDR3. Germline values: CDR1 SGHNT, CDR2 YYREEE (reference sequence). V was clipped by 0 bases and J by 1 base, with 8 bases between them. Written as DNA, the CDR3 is TGTGCCAGCAGCTTGGATGTAGGGTCTGGAAACACCATATATTTT. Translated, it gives CASSLDVGSGNTIYF.

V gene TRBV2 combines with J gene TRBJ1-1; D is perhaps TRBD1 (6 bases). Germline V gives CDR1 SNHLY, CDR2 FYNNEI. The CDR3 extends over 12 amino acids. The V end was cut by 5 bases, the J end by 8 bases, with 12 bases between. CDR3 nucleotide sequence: TGTGCCAGCAGTCAAATGGGGACAGAAGCTTTCTTT. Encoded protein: CASSQMGTEAFF.

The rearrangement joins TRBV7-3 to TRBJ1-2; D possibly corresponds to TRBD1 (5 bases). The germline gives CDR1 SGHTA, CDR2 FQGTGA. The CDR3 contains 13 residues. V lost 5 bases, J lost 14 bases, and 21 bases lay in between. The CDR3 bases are TGTGCCAGCAGCGATACCATGACACAGGTTCCTACCTTC. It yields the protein CASSDTMTQVPTF.

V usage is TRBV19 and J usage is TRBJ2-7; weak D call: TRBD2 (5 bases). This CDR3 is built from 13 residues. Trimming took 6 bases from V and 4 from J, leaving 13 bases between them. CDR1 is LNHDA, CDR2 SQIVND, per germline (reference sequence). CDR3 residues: CASRPRGSYEQYF. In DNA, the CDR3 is TGTGCCAGTAGACCTCGGGGTTCGTACGAGCAGTACTTC.

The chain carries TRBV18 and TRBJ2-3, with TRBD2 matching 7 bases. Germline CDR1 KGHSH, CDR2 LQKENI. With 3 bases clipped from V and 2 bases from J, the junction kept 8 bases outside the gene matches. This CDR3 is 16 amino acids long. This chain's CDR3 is CASSPLAGQVTDTQYF. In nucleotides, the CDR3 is TGTGCCAGCTCACCCTTAGCGGGCCAAGTCACAGATACGCAGTATTTT.

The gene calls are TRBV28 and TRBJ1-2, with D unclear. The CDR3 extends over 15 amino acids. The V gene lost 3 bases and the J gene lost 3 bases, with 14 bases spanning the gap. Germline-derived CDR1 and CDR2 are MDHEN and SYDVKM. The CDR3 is CASSFFVATDYGYTF. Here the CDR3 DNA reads TGTGCCAGCAGTTTTTTCGTTGCGACTGACTATGGCTACACCTTC.

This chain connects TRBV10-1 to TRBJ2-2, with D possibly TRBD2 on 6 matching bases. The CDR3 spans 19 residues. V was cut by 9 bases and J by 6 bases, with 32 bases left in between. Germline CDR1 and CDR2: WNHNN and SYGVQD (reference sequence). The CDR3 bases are TGCGCCAGTAGTACCCATAACCTAGCGTCGGGCGGCAGGCCCGGGGAGCTGTTTTTT. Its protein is CASSTHNLASGGRPGELFF.

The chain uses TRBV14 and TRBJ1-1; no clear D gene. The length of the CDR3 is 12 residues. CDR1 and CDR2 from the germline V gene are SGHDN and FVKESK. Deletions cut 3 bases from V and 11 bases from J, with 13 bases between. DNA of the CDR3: TGTGCCAGCAGCCACGACGCTCTAAGGGCTTTCTTT. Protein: CASSHDALRAFF.

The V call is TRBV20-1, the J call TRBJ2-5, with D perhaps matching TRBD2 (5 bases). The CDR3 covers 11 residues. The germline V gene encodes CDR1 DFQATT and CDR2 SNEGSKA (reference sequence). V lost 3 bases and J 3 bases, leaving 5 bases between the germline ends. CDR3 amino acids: CSASGEETQYF. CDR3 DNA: TGCAGTGCTAGCGGGGAAGAGACCCAGTACTTC.

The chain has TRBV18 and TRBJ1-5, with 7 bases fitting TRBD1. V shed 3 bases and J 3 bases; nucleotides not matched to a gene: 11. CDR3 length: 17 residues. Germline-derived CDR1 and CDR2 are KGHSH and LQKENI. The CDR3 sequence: CASSPIQGLGVNQPQHF. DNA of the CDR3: TGTGCCAGCTCACCCATACAGGGGCTCGGGGTCAATCAGCCCCAGCATTTT.